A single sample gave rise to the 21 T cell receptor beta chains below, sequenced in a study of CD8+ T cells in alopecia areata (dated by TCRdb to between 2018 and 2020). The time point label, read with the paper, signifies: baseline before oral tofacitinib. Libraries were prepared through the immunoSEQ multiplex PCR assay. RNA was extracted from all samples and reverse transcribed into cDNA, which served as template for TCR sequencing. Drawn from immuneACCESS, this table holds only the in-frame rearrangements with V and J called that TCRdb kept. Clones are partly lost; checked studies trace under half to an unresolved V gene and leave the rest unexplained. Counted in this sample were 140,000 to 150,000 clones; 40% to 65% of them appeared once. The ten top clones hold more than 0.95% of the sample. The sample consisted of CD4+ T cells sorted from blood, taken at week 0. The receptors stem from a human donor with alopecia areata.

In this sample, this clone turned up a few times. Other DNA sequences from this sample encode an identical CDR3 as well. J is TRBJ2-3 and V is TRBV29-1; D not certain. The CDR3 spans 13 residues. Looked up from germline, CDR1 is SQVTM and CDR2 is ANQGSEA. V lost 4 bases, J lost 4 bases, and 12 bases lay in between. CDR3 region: CSVAPYAADTQYF. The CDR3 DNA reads TGCAGCGTTGCCCCTTATGCGGCAGATACGCAGTATTTT.

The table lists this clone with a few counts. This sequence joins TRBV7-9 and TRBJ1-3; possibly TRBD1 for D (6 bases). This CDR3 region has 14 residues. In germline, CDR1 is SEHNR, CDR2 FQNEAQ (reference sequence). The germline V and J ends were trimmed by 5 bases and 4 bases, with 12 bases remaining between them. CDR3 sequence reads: CASSVGGSGNTIYF. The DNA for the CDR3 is TGTGCCAGCAGCGTAGGGGGATCCGGAAACACCATATATTTT.

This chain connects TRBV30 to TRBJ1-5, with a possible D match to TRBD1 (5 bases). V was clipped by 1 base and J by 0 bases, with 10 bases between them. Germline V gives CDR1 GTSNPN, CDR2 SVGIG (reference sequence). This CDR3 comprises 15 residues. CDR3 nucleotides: TGTGCCTGGAGTGAGGGACCGTATAGCAATCAGCCCCAGCATTTT. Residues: CAWSEGPYSNQPQHF.

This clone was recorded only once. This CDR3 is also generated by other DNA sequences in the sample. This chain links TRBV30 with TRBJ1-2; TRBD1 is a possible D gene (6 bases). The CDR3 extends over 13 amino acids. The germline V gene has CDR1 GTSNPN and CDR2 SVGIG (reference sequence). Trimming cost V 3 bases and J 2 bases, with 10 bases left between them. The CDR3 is CAWSAGGNYGYTF. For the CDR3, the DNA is TGTGCCTGGAGCGCTGGGGGCAACTATGGCTACACCTTC.

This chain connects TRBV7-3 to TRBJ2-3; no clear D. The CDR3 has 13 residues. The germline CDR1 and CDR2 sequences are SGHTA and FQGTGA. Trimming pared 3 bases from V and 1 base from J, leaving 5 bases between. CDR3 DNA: TGTGCCAGCAGCTTTGGCCGCACAGATACGCAGTATTTT. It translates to CASSFGRTDTQYF. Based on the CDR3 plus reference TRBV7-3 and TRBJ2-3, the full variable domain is GAGVSQTPSNKVTEKGKYVELRCDPISGHTALYWYRQSLGQGPEFLIYFQGTGAADDSGLPNDRFFAVRPEGSVSTLKIQRTERGDSAVYLCASSFGRTDTQYFGPGTRLTVL.

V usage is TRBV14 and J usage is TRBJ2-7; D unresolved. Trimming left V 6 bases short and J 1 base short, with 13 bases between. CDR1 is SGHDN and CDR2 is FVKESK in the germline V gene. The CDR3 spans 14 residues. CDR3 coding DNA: TGTGCCAGCAGGGCAAGCAGAGATTCCTACGAGCAGTACTTC. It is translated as CASRASRDSYEQYF.

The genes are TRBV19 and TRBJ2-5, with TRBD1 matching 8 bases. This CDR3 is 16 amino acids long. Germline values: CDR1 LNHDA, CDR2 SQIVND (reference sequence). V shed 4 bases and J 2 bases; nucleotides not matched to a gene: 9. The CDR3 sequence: CASSSNRGTQQETQYF. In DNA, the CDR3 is TGTGCCAGTAGTAGTAACAGGGGGACTCAACAAGAGACCCAGTACTTC.

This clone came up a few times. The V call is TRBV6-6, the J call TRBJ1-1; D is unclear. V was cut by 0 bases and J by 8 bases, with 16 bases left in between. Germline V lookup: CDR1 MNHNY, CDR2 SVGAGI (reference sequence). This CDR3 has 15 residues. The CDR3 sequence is CASSYSAGVLGEAFF. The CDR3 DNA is TGTGCCAGCAGTTACTCAGCTGGAGTCCTTGGGGAAGCTTTCTTT.

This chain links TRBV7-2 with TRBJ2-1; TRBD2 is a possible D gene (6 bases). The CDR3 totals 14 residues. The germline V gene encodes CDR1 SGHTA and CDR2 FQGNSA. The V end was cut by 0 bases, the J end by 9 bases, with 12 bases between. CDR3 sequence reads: CASSLAGGGGEQFF. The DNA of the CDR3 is TGTGCCAGCAGCTTAGCGGGAGGAGGCGGTGAGCAGTTCTTC.

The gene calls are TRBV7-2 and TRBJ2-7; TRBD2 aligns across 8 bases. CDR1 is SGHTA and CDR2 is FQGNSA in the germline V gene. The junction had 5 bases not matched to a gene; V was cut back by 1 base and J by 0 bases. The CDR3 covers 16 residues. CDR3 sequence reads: CASSLEGTSNSYEQYF. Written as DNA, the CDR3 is TGTGCCAGCAGCTTAGAAGGGACTAGTAACTCCTACGAGCAGTACTTC.

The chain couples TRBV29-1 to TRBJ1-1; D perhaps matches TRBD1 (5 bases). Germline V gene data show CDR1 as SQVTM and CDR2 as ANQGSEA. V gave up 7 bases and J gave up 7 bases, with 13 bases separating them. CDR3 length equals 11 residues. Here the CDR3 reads CSGKGRDEAFF. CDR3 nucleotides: TGCAGCGGAAAAGGCAGGGATGAAGCTTTCTTT.

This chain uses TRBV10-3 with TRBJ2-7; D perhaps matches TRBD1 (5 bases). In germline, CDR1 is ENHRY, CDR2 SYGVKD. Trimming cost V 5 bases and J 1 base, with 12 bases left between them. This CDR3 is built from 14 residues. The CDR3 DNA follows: TGTGCCATCAGTCAGACAGTCTCTTCCTACGAGCAGTACTTC. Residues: CAISQTVSSYEQYF.

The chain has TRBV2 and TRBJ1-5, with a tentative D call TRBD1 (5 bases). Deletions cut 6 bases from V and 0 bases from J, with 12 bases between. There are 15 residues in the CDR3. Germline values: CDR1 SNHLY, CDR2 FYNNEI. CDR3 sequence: CASRTGPYSNQPQHF. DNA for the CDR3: TGTGCCAGCAGAACAGGACCTTATAGCAATCAGCCCCAGCATTTT.

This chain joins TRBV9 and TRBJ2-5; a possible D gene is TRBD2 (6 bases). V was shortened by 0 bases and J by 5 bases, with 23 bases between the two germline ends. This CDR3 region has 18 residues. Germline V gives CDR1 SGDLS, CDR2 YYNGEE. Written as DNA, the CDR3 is TGTGCCAGCAGCGTAGAGGCGCTGGGGGGAGGTGGAGAGGAGACCCAGTACTTC. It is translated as CASSVEALGGGGEETQYF.

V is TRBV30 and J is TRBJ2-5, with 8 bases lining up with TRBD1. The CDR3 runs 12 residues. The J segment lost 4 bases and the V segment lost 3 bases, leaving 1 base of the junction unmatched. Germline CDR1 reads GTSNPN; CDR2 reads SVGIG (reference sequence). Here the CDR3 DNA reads TGTGCCTGGAGGGACAGGGCAGAGACCCAGTACTTC. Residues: CAWRDRAETQYF.

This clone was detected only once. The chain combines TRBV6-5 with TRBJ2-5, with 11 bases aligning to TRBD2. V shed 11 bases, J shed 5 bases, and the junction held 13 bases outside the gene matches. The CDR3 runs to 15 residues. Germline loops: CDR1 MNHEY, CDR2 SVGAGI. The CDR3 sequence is CASRGLAGGSETQYF. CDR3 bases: TGTGCCTCTAGAGGGCTAGCGGGAGGTAGCGAGACCCAGTACTTC.

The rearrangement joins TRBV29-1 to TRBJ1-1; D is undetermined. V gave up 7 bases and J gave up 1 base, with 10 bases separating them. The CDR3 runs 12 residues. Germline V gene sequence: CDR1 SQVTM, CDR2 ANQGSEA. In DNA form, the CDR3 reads TGCAGCGCCCACAGACAGAACACTGAAGCTTTCTTT. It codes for CSAHRQNTEAFF.

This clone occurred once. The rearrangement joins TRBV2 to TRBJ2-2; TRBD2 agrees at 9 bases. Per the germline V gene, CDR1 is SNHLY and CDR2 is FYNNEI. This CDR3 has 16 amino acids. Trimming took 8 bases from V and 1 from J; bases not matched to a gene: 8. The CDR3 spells CASSRGTSRNTGELFF. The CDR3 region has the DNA TGTGCCAGCTCCAGAGGGACTAGCCGGAACACCGGGGAGCTGTTTTTT.

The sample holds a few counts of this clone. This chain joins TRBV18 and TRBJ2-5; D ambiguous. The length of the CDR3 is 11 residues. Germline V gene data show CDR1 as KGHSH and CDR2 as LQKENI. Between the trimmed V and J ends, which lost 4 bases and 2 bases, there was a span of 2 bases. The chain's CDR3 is CASSRQETQYF. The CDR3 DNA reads TGTGCCAGCTCACGACAAGAGACCCAGTACTTC.

As DNA, the CDR3 is TGTGCCAGCTCGATCTCCGGAGACACCGGGGAGCTGTTTTTT. It encodes CASSISGDTGELFF. The chain employs TRBV18 and TRBJ2-2; no reliable D call. Germline V CDR1 and CDR2: KGHSH, LQKENI. The CDR3 spans 14 residues. V dropped 6 bases and J dropped 3 bases, with 11 bases sitting between them.

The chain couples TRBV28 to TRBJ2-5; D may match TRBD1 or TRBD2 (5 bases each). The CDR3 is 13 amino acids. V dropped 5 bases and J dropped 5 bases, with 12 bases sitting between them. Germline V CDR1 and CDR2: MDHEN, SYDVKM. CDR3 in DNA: TGTGCCAGCAGTAGCAGGGAGCGGGAGACCCAGTACTTC. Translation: CASSSRERETQYF. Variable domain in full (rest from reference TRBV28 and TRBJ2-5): DVKVTQSSRYLVKRTGEKVFLECVQDMDHENMFWYRQDPGLGLRLIYFSYDVKMKEKGDIPEGYSVSREKKERFSLILESASTNQTSMYLCASSSRERETQYFGPGTRLLVL.